This T cell receptor beta chain was captured in a study of identical twins. Findings and caveats of the study: Out-of-frame alpha sequences common to twins were enriched for low generation probability.

CDR3 length: 12 residues. CDR1 and CDR2 (germline): MNHEY, SVGAGI. Between the trimmed V and J ends, which lost 6 bases and 9 bases, there was a span of 12 bases. On this clonotype itself: Its antigen is still unknown.

TCRdb called the 5' RACE reads again in MiXCR, with one record for every CDR3 protein. The table has hundreds of thousands of distinct CDR3 sequences, 8.6% seen once; the top ten hold approximately 0.96%. This sample was shared with a second study, whose subject was yellow fever vaccine responses in identical twins. That source adds: Vaccine T cell responses of twins reportedly seemed partly convergent and partly personalized.

The chain links TRBV6-5 to TRBJ1-5; D call uncertain. The sample taken for sequencing was PBMCs. This clonotype was sampled from a woman aged 18-29 years in good health. The CDR3 loop reads CASSPIHPPQHF. The CDR3 nucleotides are TGTGCCAGCAGCCCAATACACCCGCCCCAGCATTTT.